The T cell receptor beta chain under discussion was sequenced for a study of cytomegalovirus exposure and HLA in healthy donors. This CDR3 region has 13 residues. Trimming took off 3 bases at V and 5 bases at J, with 10 bases between the two ends. In germline, CDR1 is SNHLY, CDR2 FYNNEI. Here immunoSEQ multiplex PCR was the method, and the copy in TCRdb shows in-frame clones only, minus some. The repertoire holds about 150,000 clones, with about 94% as singletons. An approximately 120-subject validation cohort, separate from the 666-subject first cohort, supplied the donors. Study conclusions and caveats: First-cohort TCR clusters were later found to tend to co-occur in the 120 or so validation repertoires. In vitro confirmation showed three CMV-associated chains to be CMV antigen specific. A list of about 160 TCR beta chains associated with cytomegalovirus was given.

For this clone: No antigen is known for it.

Sample: PBMCs. The chain employs TRBV2 and TRBJ2-5, with D possibly TRBD1 on 6 matching bases. This TCR came from a young man in good health and CMV-seropositive. CDR3 DNA: TGTGCCAGCAGTGACAGGGGTAGGGAGACCCAGTACTTC. Its protein is CASSDRGRETQYF.